This T cell receptor beta chain appears in the sequencing data of a study of cytomegalovirus exposure and HLA in healthy donors (dated by TCRdb to 2016 to 2017). Context from the whole study: An earlier analysis of 587 of the donors reported roughly 270 Gb of sequence data and 117 million unique TCR beta sequences from 150 million to 200 million T cells. Roughly 300 gigabases of sequencing data and 70 million to 95 million unique TCR sequences made up an early release that covered approximately 650 HLA-typed donors. The genetic ancestry cluster associated with self-reported Caucasian donors included over 65% of the approximately 410 genotyped donors. The study aimed to test whether signatures of past pathogen exposure could be identified by cataloging public T cell receptors. Using immunosequencing, the study profiled T cell repertoires from some 670 subjects and related those repertoires to cytomegalovirus serostatus. In addition to the first cohort of several hundred subjects, a separate validation cohort of approximately 120 different subjects was used. To predict cytomegalovirus infection status, the study brought together high-throughput TCR immunosequencing, statistical association of individual TCRs with disease status, and machine learning. To study patterns of TCR occurrence, a later analysis re-analyzed previously published TCR beta repertoires from 500 to 850 donors and added high-resolution HLA genotyping. In the later analysis, no new phenotypic data were used to find candidate immune exposures; instead, reliance was placed on TCR beta sequences and their occurrence across donors. To decide whether each TCR beta V gene segment behaved as functional or pseudogenic, an earlier analysis of approximately 600 of the donors relied on high-throughput TCR beta sequencing. Alongside the repertoire data, information on donor age, sex, ethnicity and CMV serostatus was compiled. A later genetic analysis used genome-wide SNP genotypes for about 65% of the roughly 670 donors, treating that subset as a discovery cohort. All discovery cohort repertoires had been generated using a single sequencing platform. Class I and class II HLA loci were covered by the typing at four-digit resolution. Typing coverage varied by locus: roughly 629-640 donors for A, B, C, DRB1 and DQB1; around 560 for DQA1; over 600 for DPA1; approximately 450 for DPB1. Five DR-DQ haplotypes were handled as single units for association and clustering, since linkage in the cohort was strong. Across some 400 genotyped donors of the cohort, an average of approximately 240,000 unique TCR beta nucleotide sequences per donor were sequenced, and roughly a sixth of those sequences were non-productive.

As to this clone: The antigen it binds to is not known. No much larger clone is present one base from it, and per-base qualities are unavailable.

Library construction relied on the immunoSEQ multiplex PCR assay. A mixture of 60 forward primers for TCR Vbeta segments and 13 reverse primers for TCR Jbeta segments was used in the multiplex PCR. The CDR3 region of rearranged TCR beta genes was amplified from genomic DNA with a multiplex PCR assay. The Illumina HiSeq System was used to sequence the amplified TCR beta libraries as 87-base-pair reads. Processing in the source paper ran as follows. A later analysis tallied around 80 million unique TCR beta chains across the 660 or so repertoires, and around 12 million of those chains were shared by two or more donors. A nearest-neighbor algorithm error-corrected the raw reads and collapsed the reads into unique sequences, merging closely related sequences to remove PCR and sequencing errors. Alignment of CDR3 sequences to IMGT reference sequences was used to assign V, D and J gene segments. For a sequence to be retained, a match of at least six nucleotides to both a V gene segment and a J gene segment was required. A rearrangement was called productive if the CDR3 had no stop codons and remained in frame with V and J, and every other rearrangement was called non-productive. CDR3 was defined according to IMGT convention as the region running from the second conserved V-encoded cysteine to the conserved J-encoded phenylalanine. Sequences without an unambiguous match to a single V gene segment were excluded from the earlier analysis of almost 600 of the donors. An earlier analysis of fewer than 650 of the donors classified V segments as functional when productive rearrangements were above 56.7% and as segregating when the standard deviation between donors was above 5%. A statistical classification framework was developed to diagnose cytomegalovirus status using the catalog of TCR beta chain sequences. A later analysis assigned V and J genes by comparing TCR nucleotide sequences with IMGT/GENE-DB human TR gene sequences. In a later analysis, CDR3 sequences and most-parsimonious VDJ recombination scenarios were assigned using the TCRdist pipeline. In a later analysis, every TCR beta chain was defined by the combination of its CDR3 amino acid sequence and its V-gene family, and reads without a unique V-gene family were dropped. In a later analysis, approximately 590 highly shared, low-generation-probability nucleotide sequences were removed to address suspected cross-contamination and a sequencing artifact. In a later analysis, a clonal expansion index for each public chain was calculated from normalized within-repertoire ranks of inferred template counts. In a later analysis, generation probabilities were computed using a VDJ recombination model fitted to out-of-frame rearrangements, and the results were checked against IGoR. Hypergeometric tests were used in a later analysis to score TCR-TCR, TCR-HLA and TCR-CMV co-occurrence, with a repertoire-size bias correction applied to the TCR pairs. A later analysis estimated false discovery rates by permuting HLA or CMV assignments 20 times. In a later analysis, co-occurring TCRs were grouped using DBSCAN, and TCRdist sequence similarity was added for clustering within HLA-allele-positive subsets. Repertoires with fewer than 30,000 or more than 120,000 public chains, plus five repertoires with anomalous nucleotide sharing, were excluded from co-occurrence clustering. TCRdb provides this immuneACCESS table in a form limited to in-frame rearrangements. Some clones are lacking; in checked studies, under half of them reflect an unresolved V gene, and why the rest are absent is not known. The V and J calls and clone size come from that table; D and trimming were worked out from the DNA. This sample has 150,000 to 200,000 clones in its table, and approximately 72% of those were observed once. The ten largest clones capture roughly 2% of the sample.

In total, approximately 700 healthy bone marrow donors made up the cohort. Cohort members were all nominally healthy when sampled, although unrecorded immune exposures were likely present. The donor tested CMV seronegative and was one of the 352 seronegative cohort members. A peripheral blood sample was collected from each donor, and TCR beta sequencing was performed on peripheral blood mononuclear cells. The Qiagen DNeasy Blood Extraction Kit was used to extract genomic DNA from the blood cell samples. Here is what the overall study found, with its caveats: Roughly uniform sequencing depth across donors was assumed in presence/absence analyses, although this assumption may not hold. The classifier was reported to diagnose cytomegalovirus status with high specificity and sensitivity in both the original and validation cohorts. The study gave a list of about 170 TCR beta chains associated with cytomegalovirus. This cohort had only TCR beta chains sequenced, and the lack of alpha or paired-chain data limited which features could be detected. A few of the identified cytomegalovirus-associated TCR beta chains were confirmed in vitro to be specific for cytomegalovirus antigens. In an earlier analysis of 450 to 750 of the donors, most TCR beta V segments appeared in productive rearrangements about 87% or about 30% of the time, broadly matching IMGT annotations. Specific HLA alleles were associated with 18,000 or so TCR beta sequences at a false discovery rate of 0.05 in a later analysis. The earlier analysis of around 600 of the donors excluded 15 to 20 rarely observed V segments, including chromosome 9 orphons, because counts were too low. Compared with equally common non-associated chains, HLA-associated TCR beta chains in a later analysis were more clonally expanded and had lower generation probabilities. A later analysis found that TCR association rates varied across HLA loci, with DRB1 alleles showing the most associated TCRs and HLA-C alleles the fewest. For the cohort, immune exposure information was limited to CMV serostatus. Some IMGT-functional V segments, including TRBV6-2 and TRBV6-3, could not be distinguished by the 87-base-pair reads and were therefore excluded. Linkage disequilibrium might explain the correlated functional status among segregating V segments, but an unknown experimental factor could not be excluded. A further reported finding was that TCR beta sequences accurately predicted the HLA-A and HLA-B alleles for most subjects in the first cohort. According to the authors, the approach could potentially be generalized to other disease states and immunological phenotypes. In a later analysis, most CMV-associated TCR beta chains were found to appear HLA-restricted, with HLA associations seemingly driven largely by CMV exposure. Most TCR sequences were seen in very few donors, while some public TCRs were found in many individuals. A cluster of highly shared sequence variants was judged likely to be a technical artifact of the sequencing pipeline. Strong co-occurrence of HLA alleles, especially DR and DQ, made assigning TCR associations to individual alleles difficult. In a later genetic analysis, a missense DCLRE1C variant was associated with V-gene and J-gene trimming of TCR beta chains, and the association was replicated in an independent cohort. HLA typing was unavailable for some donors at each locus, so association tests used only the typed subset. Several of the top co-occurrence clusters appeared to be linked to parvovirus B19, influenza, CMV and Epstein-Barr virus, according to a later analysis. Compared with the 666-donor mean, donors in an Asian-associated ancestry cluster had fewer N-insertions in productive TCRs, according to a later genetic analysis.

The CDR3 holds 16 amino acids from the cysteine to the phenylalanine. The sequence is cut down to CDR3 DNA, 48 bases in frame from base 1. V and J lose 5 bases and 2 bases, and a span of 19 bases separates them. CDR1 and CDR2 were assigned from the germline V gene (reference sequence) as LNHDA and SQIVND. The source material was PBMCs. The sequence was collected from a female donor in good health and CMV-seronegative. The chain couples TRBV19 to TRBJ2-7; D gene: possibly TRBD2, on 7 matching bases. The CDR3 is CASSAGASGLAYEQYF. The nucleotide sequence is TGTGCCAGTAGTGCGGGGGCTAGCGGCCTTGCCTACGAGCAGTACTTC.